These 10 T cell receptor beta chains were all obtained from the same sample, sequenced in a study of blood T cell repertoires in COVID-19. The data were produced by immunoSEQ multiplex PCR, yet TCRdb's version contains in-frame clones alone and is incomplete. The data contain a few hundred thousand clones, over 80% of them singletons. Sequencing was done on a sample of PBMCs or T cells enriched from blood (not recorded which). The receptors here all came from a young woman who had recovered from COVID-19.

The chain employs TRBV2 and TRBJ2-5; 11 bases are shared with TRBD2. Trimming removed 6 bases from V and 5 bases from J; junction bases left unmatched: 8. From germline, CDR1 is SNHLY and CDR2 FYNNEI. CDR3 length: 15 amino acids. Here the CDR3 DNA reads TGTGCCAGCAGCCTTATTAGCGGGAGGGAGGAGACCCAGTACTTC. Amino acid sequence: CASSLISGREETQYF.

The chain recombines TRBV18 with TRBJ2-1; D unresolved. CDR3 length: 13 residues. The germline CDR1 and CDR2 sequences are KGHSH and LQKENI. The V end lost 3 bases, the J end lost 4 bases, and 7 bases lay between the germline ends. The CDR3 DNA reads as TGTGCCAGCTCACCGCGGTCTTACAATGAGCAGTTCTTC. This codes for CASSPRSYNEQFF.

The V gene is TRBV18, the J gene TRBJ1-5; a possible D gene is TRBD1 (5 bases). CDR1 and CDR2 from the germline V gene are KGHSH and LQKENI. V lost 2 bases and J 0 bases, leaving 11 bases between the germline ends. This CDR3 comprises 16 residues. CDR3 sequence: CASSPTGGISNQPQHF. The CDR3, as DNA: TGTGCCAGCTCACCAACAGGAGGGATTAGCAATCAGCCCCAGCATTTT.

The chain is built from TRBV5-1 and TRBJ1-2, with 7 bases matching TRBD1. The CDR3 has 14 amino acids. Germline CDR1 reads SGHRS; CDR2 reads YFSETQ. The junction had 2 bases not matched to a gene; V was cut back by 2 bases and J by 1 base. The CDR3 is CASSFGTVNYGYTF. The CDR3 nucleotides read TGCGCCAGCAGCTTTGGGACAGTTAACTATGGCTACACCTTC.

The CDR3 nucleotides read TGTGCCAGTAGCTGGACAGGGGGGTACAATGAGCAGTTCTTC. Encoded protein: CASSWTGGYNEQFF. This rearrangement joins TRBV19 to TRBJ2-1; 10 nucleotides align to TRBD1. The trim removed 6 bases at V and 4 bases at J, leaving 3 bases unmatched. This CDR3 contains 14 residues. Per germline, CDR1 LNHDA and CDR2 SQIVND (reference sequence).

The V call is TRBV28, the J call TRBJ2-2; D is uncertain. V was shortened by 1 base and J by 0 bases, with 9 bases between the two germline ends. CDR3 length equals 16 residues. Germline assignment: CDR1 MDHEN and CDR2 SYDVKM. CDR3 coding DNA: TGTGCCAGCAGTTTATTAAACACAGCGAACACCGGGGAGCTGTTTTTT. This gives the protein CASSLLNTANTGELFF. The variable domain in full, with the rest retrieved from reference TRBV28 and TRBJ2-2, is DVKVTQSSRYLVKRTGEKVFLECVQDMDHENMFWYRQDPGLGLRLIYFSYDVKMKEKGDIPEGYSVSREKKERFSLILESASTNQTSMYLCASSLLNTANTGELFFGEGSRLTVL.

The chain joins TRBV29-1 to TRBJ1-2; D is uncertain. Germline CDR1 and CDR2: SQVTM and ANQGSEA. The V and J ends lost 5 bases and 1 base respectively, with 8 bases between them. The CDR3 contains 12 residues. CDR3 nucleotide sequence: TGCAGCGTTTGGGCCAGTAACTATGGCTACACCTTC. Protein sequence: CSVWASNYGYTF.

This clone was recorded once. The V gene is TRBV6-2 or TRBV6-3, the J gene TRBJ2-5, with 9 bases identical to TRBD2. In germline, CDR1 is MNHEY, CDR2 SVGEGT. The CDR3 is made up of 15 amino acids. The junction had 4 bases not matched to a gene; V was cut back by 5 bases and J by 0 bases. As DNA, the CDR3 is TGTGCCAGCAGTGCAGCGGGAGGCAACCAAGAGACCCAGTACTTC. It translates to CASSAAGGNQETQYF.

The chain uses TRBV7-9 and TRBJ1-5, with 7 bases fitting TRBD1. After removal of 7 bases from V and 5 bases from J, the junction contained 5 bases not matched to a gene. CDR3 size: 13 residues. Germline assignment: CDR1 SEHNR and CDR2 FQNEAQ (reference sequence). CDR3 sequence reads: CASTDRDHQPQHF. In nucleotides, the CDR3 is TGTGCCAGCACTGACAGGGACCATCAGCCCCAGCATTTT. Drawing the rest from reference TRBV7-9 and TRBJ1-5, the complete variable domain is DTGVSQNPRHKITKRGQNVTFRCDPISEHNRLYWYRQTLGQGPEFLTYFQNEAQLEKSRLLSDRFSAERPKGSFSTLEIQRTEQGDSAMYLCASTDRDHQPQHFGDGTRLSIL.

V is TRBV4-3 and J is TRBJ1-5, with TRBD1 as a possible D gene (6 bases). The CDR3 sequence is 19 residues long. Deletions cut 0 bases from V and 0 bases from J, with 18 bases between. Per the germline V gene, CDR1 is LGHNA and CDR2 is YSLEER. CDR3 DNA: TGCGCCAGCAGCCAAGATTATGTAACAGGGAAATATAGCAATCAGCCCCAGCATTTT. Its protein product is CASSQDYVTGKYSNQPQHF.